Sequencing of this T cell receptor (beta chain) was carried out in a study of T-cell memory formation after mild COVID-19. Overall study findings and caveats: SARS-CoV-2 specificity of second-wave clones peaking day 37 was unconfirmed.

The CDR3 covers 16 residues. CDR1 SGHRS and CDR2 YFSETQ come from the germline V gene. V gave up 2 bases and J gave up 5 bases, with 17 bases separating them. In regard to this clonotype: Its antigen is still unknown.

MiXCR, run by TCRdb on the 5' RACE reads, gives a single entry per CDR3 protein. The data show a few hundred thousand distinct CDR3 sequences, around a sixth seen once. The V call is TRBV5-1, the J call TRBJ2-1; D might be TRBD2 (7 bases). Sequencing was performed on PBMCs or a T cell subset sorted from them (not recorded which). The receptor comes from a man younger than 35 who had mild COVID-19 (a few samples of this study predate the infection). Cell type and time point are not known. The chain's CDR3 is CASSFAGLGGNNEQFF. The CDR3 DNA reads as TGCGCCAGCAGCTTCGCCGGACTAGGGGGTAACAATGAGCAGTTCTTC.